This TCR beta chain came from a study of T cell repertoires in cytomegalovirus infection. Remarks on this clonotype: Its antigen is currently unknown.

One entry per CDR3 protein results from TCRdb running MiXCR on the reads. The data hold roughly 500,000 distinct CDR3 sequences, with roughly 43% observed a single time. Source: cultured PBMCs, taken from culture after CMV antigen stimulation. The receptor was derived from a human donor in good health (CMV status not recorded). Some clones in this sample may be carry-over from other donors' samples.

The chain's CDR3 is CASSQRTSGYNEQFF. CDR3 sequence (DNA): TGCGCCAGCAGCCAGAGGACTAGCGGATACAATGAGCAGTTCTTC. V gene TRBV4-3 combines with J gene TRBJ2-1; 10 bases match TRBD2. Germline V gene data show CDR1 as LGHNA and CDR2 as YSLEER. CDR3 size: 15 residues. V lost 3 bases to trimming and J lost 4 bases; unmatched junction nucleotides: 3.